This T cell receptor beta chain was obtained from a study of breast tumors, draining lymph nodes, adjacent tissues. Study results and limitations: Tumor repertoires ranked between lymph nodes and nontumor tissue in diversity, with V and J gene preferences. Data only fit, rather than demonstrated, lymph node origin of most tumor T cells.

Turning to this clonotype: Its specificity is not known.

Using its own MiXCR run on the multiplex PCR reads, TCRdb lists one record per CDR3 protein. The table lists 200,000 to 250,000 distinct CDR3 sequences, about 34% of them singletons. Breast cancer patients provided tissue from their axillary draining lymph nodes. This sequence was found in a female donor with breast cancer. Some clones in this sample may be carry-over from other donors' samples. Sequenced material: axillary lymph node tissue.

The CDR3 DNA reads as TGTGCCAGCAGATTTCGGACAGGGGCCAATCAGCCCCAGCATTTT. This codes for CASRFRTGANQPQHF. The V call is TRBV24-1, the J call TRBJ1-5, with 9 bases matching TRBD1. Trimming took 11 bases from V and 3 from J; bases not matched to a gene: 10. Germline V gives CDR1 KGHDR, CDR2 SFDVKD. The CDR3 has 15 residues.